Listed below are T cell receptor beta chains from one sample, sequenced in a study of T cell responses to AZD1222 COVID-19 vaccine. Clones were read by immunoSEQ multiplex PCR, and TCRdb kept only the in-frame ones, dropping some. Of more than 110,000 clones in the sample, about 86% were seen once. This specimen consisted of peripheral blood, obtained on day 0 of AZD1222 vaccination. Source of these receptors: an adult in good health. Both conserved end residues are part of each CDR3. Each record gives: CDR3 DNA, CDR3 protein, J gene, clone size, V gene, D gene. D genes are given only for firm matches. Some rows have no size entry. The others give once, few or many, or a class for an expanded clone.

TGTGCCAGTAGCATAATAGGGGCCAACGTCCTGACTTTC | CASSIIGANVLTF | TRBJ2-6 | . | TRBV19 | .
TGTGCCAGCAGCCCCGGCTCCAGCACATATGGCTACACCTTC | CASSPGSSTYGYTF | TRBJ1-2 | . | TRBV11-2 | .
TGTGCCAGCAGCTTTCGCCGGACAGAAGACTATGGCTACACCTTC | CASSFRRTEDYGYTF | TRBJ1-2 | . | TRBV7-2 | .
TGTGCCAGCAGGTTACAGGGCGGGGGCACCGGGGAGCTGTTTTTT | CASRLQGGGTGELFF | TRBJ2-2 | . | TRBV6-5 | .
TGTGCCAGCAGCCGCGGGGACGAGCAGTACTTC | CASSRGDEQYF | TRBJ2-7 | . | TRBV6-2/TRBV6-3 | .
TGTGCCAGCAGTTACGGGGGGGCAGGAAAACTGTTTTTT | CASSYGGAGKLFF | TRBJ1-4 | . | TRBV6-5 | .
TGTGCCAGCAGCGGGACTACACCCTACGAGCAGTACTTC | CASSGTTPYEQYF | TRBJ2-7 | few | TRBV9 | .
TGTGCCAGCAGCCAACACTGGGACAGGTGGAACACCGGGGAGCTGTTTTTT | CASSQHWDRWNTGELFF | TRBJ2-2 | once | TRBV14 | TRBD1
TGTGCCAGTAGTATGGCTAGACCTCCCGGGGAGCTGTTTTTT | CASSMARPPGELFF | TRBJ2-2 | once | TRBV19 | .
TGTGCCAGCTCAACTAACACCGGGGAGCTGTTTTTT | CASSTNTGELFF | TRBJ2-2 | once | TRBV18 | .
TGTGCCACCAGTAGTGGGCAGAACACTGAAGCTTTCTTT | CATSSGQNTEAFF | TRBJ1-1 | . | TRBV24-1 | .
TGTGCCAGCAGTTTATCCGCCGGGAGGGGCGGCTACACCTTC | CASSLSAGRGGYTF | TRBJ1-2 | . | TRBV27 | .
TGTGCCTGGAGCGCCGACATAACTGGAAACACCATATATTTT | CAWSADITGNTIYF | TRBJ1-3 | . | TRBV30 | .
TGTGCCAGCCGAGTCCACGGGGGGCACTATGGCTACACCTTC | CASRVHGGHYGYTF | TRBJ1-2 | once | TRBV2 | .
TGTGCCAGCAGCTTTAGGCTAGCGGGAGCAATTAGGACAGAGACCCAGTACTTC | CASSFRLAGAIRTETQYF | TRBJ2-5 | . | TRBV7-6 | TRBD2
TGTGCCAGCAGCTTGAGTATTACCGGAGCTTTCTTT | CASSLSITGAFF | TRBJ1-1 | few | TRBV5-5 | .
TGTGCCAGCAGCTTGCCCTCGACAGGGCACCGTTACTACACCTTC | CASSLPSTGHRYYTF | TRBJ1-2 | . | TRBV5-5 | TRBD1
TGCGCCAGCAGCATGGACCCGTCCCCTTACAATGAGCAGTTCTTC | CASSMDPSPYNEQFF | TRBJ2-1 | . | TRBV4-3 | .
TGTGCCAGCAGTCCCCGGGACAGGGGGTTCCTAGAGCAGTACTTC | CASSPRDRGFLEQYF | TRBJ2-7 | . | TRBV27 | TRBD1
TGTGCCAGCAGTACCGGGACCGGTGGGGACACTGAAGCTTTCTTT | CASSTGTGGDTEAFF | TRBJ1-1 | . | TRBV28 | .
TGTGCCAGCAGCTTAGGTCTGCAACAAGAGACCCAGTACTTC | CASSLGLQQETQYF | TRBJ2-5 | . | TRBV11-2 | .
TGTGCCAGCTCACCAGATTACACTCAAGGCCACGAGCAGTACTTC | CASSPDYTQGHEQYF | TRBJ2-7 | few | TRBV18 | .
TGTGCCAGCAGTTTCAATCAGCCCCAGCATTTT | CASSFNQPQHF | TRBJ1-5 | . | TRBV12-3/TRBV12-4 | .
TGTGCCAGCTCTATAGACGGGACGAATGAGCAGTTCTTC | CASSIDGTNEQFF | TRBJ2-1 | . | TRBV18 | .
TGCGCCAGCAGCGGGGGCCTCGGACCTGTAACCTCCTACAATGAGCAGTTCTTC | CASSGGLGPVTSYNEQFF | TRBJ2-1 | . | TRBV5-1 | .
TGTGCCAGCAACCCCGACAGGTCGTCCTACGAGCAGTACTTC | CASNPDRSSYEQYF | TRBJ2-7 | once | TRBV27 | .
TGTGCCAGCAGTTACAAATCGGTAGGGGGTGAGCAGTTCTTC | CASSYKSVGGEQFF | TRBJ2-1 | . | TRBV6-5 | .
TGTGCCAGCAGCGCCCCGGCGCCGGGACTAGCGACAGATACGCAGTATTTT | CASSAPAPGLATDTQYF | TRBJ2-3 | once | TRBV5-4 | TRBD2
TGTGCCAGCAGCGTCCGGGAGGGGCTGGGTCATGGCTACACCTTC | CASSVREGLGHGYTF | TRBJ1-2 | . | TRBV11-2 | .
TGTGCCTGGAGTGCCCCCGCCACTAGCGGGGGTCAAGAGACCCAGTACTTC | CAWSAPATSGGQETQYF | TRBJ2-5 | once | TRBV30 | TRBD2
TGTGCCAGCAGTTTGGAGGGACCCGCCTATGGCTACACCTTC | CASSLEGPAYGYTF | TRBJ1-2 | . | TRBV28 | .
TGTGCCAGCAACCGGGGGACTAGCGCCTACGAGCAGTACTTC | CASNRGTSAYEQYF | TRBJ2-7 | . | TRBV11-1 | TRBD2
TGCGCCAGCAGCCAAGCCACTAGCAGACTCAATGAGCAGTTCTTC | CASSQATSRLNEQFF | TRBJ2-1 | . | TRBV4-3 | .
TGTGCCAGTCAAAGCGGACAGAACGATCAGCCCCAGCATTTT | CASQSGQNDQPQHF | TRBJ1-5 | . | TRBV27 | .
TGTGCCAGCAGCCAATCGAGCAGGGAACAAGAGACCCAGTACTTC | CASSQSSREQETQYF | TRBJ2-5 | . | TRBV4-2 | .
TGTGCCAGCAGTTTAGAGGGGGGTCCGATGACCTCCTACAATGAGCAGTTCTTC | CASSLEGGPMTSYNEQFF | TRBJ2-1 | . | TRBV6-2/TRBV6-3 | .
TGTGCCACCCATAAGCAGGATAATTCACCCCTCCACTTT | CATHKQDNSPLHF | TRBJ1-6 | . | TRBV5-4 | .
TGTGCCAGCTCACCTCATAACCGGGCTGAAGCTTTCTTT | CASSPHNRAEAFF | TRBJ1-1 | . | TRBV18 | .
TGTGCCAGCAGTCAACGCGGGGATAATTCACCCCTCCACTTT | CASSQRGDNSPLHF | TRBJ1-6 | once | TRBV6-2/TRBV6-3 | .
TGTGCCAGCAGTCCCGGGGTCTGGGGCTACACCTTC | CASSPGVWGYTF | TRBJ1-2 | . | TRBV28 | .
TGTGCCAGCACGGGGGTCACACTCTCCTACGAGCAGTACTTC | CASTGVTLSYEQYF | TRBJ2-7 | . | TRBV28 | .
TGTGCCAGCAGCTTAGTGAGGGGCCTTTCTAGCTATGGCTACACCTTC | CASSLVRGLSSYGYTF | TRBJ1-2 | . | TRBV7-2 | .
TGTGCCAGCGGTCTCCGCGGCCCGGCGGGCGGGGAGCTGTTTTTT | CASGLRGPAGGELFF | TRBJ2-2 | . | TRBV12-1 | .
TGTGCCAGCAGTTTAGGAGGGGTGGAAGAAAAACTGTTTTTT | CASSLGGVEEKLFF | TRBJ1-4 | . | TRBV28 | .
TGTGCCAGCAATTCCGGGACAGGGAGCTACACCTTC | CASNSGTGSYTF | TRBJ1-2 | . | TRBV6-5 | TRBD1
TGTGCCACCGTGGACAGGCTGCCCCTCTTCTATGGCTACACCTTC | CATVDRLPLFYGYTF | TRBJ1-2 | . | TRBV28 | TRBD1
TGTGCCAGCACCCCTCCGGGACTAGCGGGAGTTCGAGAGCAGTACTTC | CASTPPGLAGVREQYF | TRBJ2-7 | once | TRBV7-9 | TRBD2
TGTGCCAGCAGCAGGACCCAGGGCGAGCAGTACTTC | CASSRTQGEQYF | TRBJ2-7 | . | TRBV27 | .
TGTGCCAGCAGCCCTCAACCGGGTGCGGATTCTAACTATGGCTACACCTTC | CASSPQPGADSNYGYTF | TRBJ1-2 | . | TRBV9 | .
TGTGCCAGCAGCTTAGTGGGTGGGCATCTTGACACTGAAGCTTTCTTT | CASSLVGGHLDTEAFF | TRBJ1-1 | . | TRBV7-2 | .
TGTGCCAGTCGACTAGCGGGAGACAATGAGCAGTTCTTC | CASRLAGDNEQFF | TRBJ2-1 | . | TRBV18 | TRBD2
TGTGCCAGCAGCCAAGGAGGGACTAGCGGAGGGCTGAGTACGCAGTATTTT | CASSQGGTSGGLSTQYF | TRBJ2-3 | . | TRBV3-1/TRBV3-2 | TRBD2
TGTGCCAGCAGTTTGGACAGGATCTATGGCTACACCTTC | CASSLDRIYGYTF | TRBJ1-2 | . | TRBV12-3/TRBV12-4 | TRBD1
TGTGCCAGCAGTGCCATGACCGGGACAGGGGATTGGGAGACCCAGTACTTC | CASSAMTGTGDWETQYF | TRBJ2-5 | . | TRBV6-1 | TRBD1
TGTGCCAGCAGCCCAGACTGGGGTTACACCGGGGAGCTGTTTTTT | CASSPDWGYTGELFF | TRBJ2-2 | . | TRBV7-2 | .
TGTGCCACCAGCAGAGATTCTCACGGCAGGGGGTTTTCTGGGGCCAACGTCCTGACTTTC | CATSRDSHGRGFSGANVLTF | TRBJ2-6 | . | TRBV15 | TRBD1
TGTGCCAGCAGCGACTGGGAGAGCTCCTATAATTCACCCCTCCACTTT | CASSDWESSYNSPLHF | TRBJ1-6 | . | TRBV9 | .